Shown below are 2 T cell receptor beta chains from a single sample sequenced in a study of T cell repertoires in cytomegalovirus infection. TCRdb fed the reads into MiXCR, producing one record per CDR3 protein. This table has hundreds of thousands of distinct CDR3 sequences, roughly 17% appearing once. Sequencing was done on a sample of PBMCs. These receptors all stem from a human donor in good health (CMV status not recorded). Some clones in this sample may be carry-over from other donors' samples.

This chain connects TRBV12-3 or TRBV12-4 to TRBJ1-5; D perhaps matches TRBD1 (5 bases). Between the trimmed V and J ends, which lost 4 bases and 3 bases, there was a span of 13 bases. The CDR3 sequence is 15 residues long. This CDR3 is CASSSGGSANQPQHF. The CDR3, as DNA: TGTGCCAGCAGTTCGGGGGGGTCCGCCAATCAGCCCCAGCATTTT.

This clonotype was seen a few times. V gene TRBV7-2 combines with J gene TRBJ2-5, with a possible D match to TRBD1 (6 bases). Trimming removed 3 bases at V and 6 bases at J, with 14 bases between. Germline CDR1 reads SGHTA; CDR2 reads FQGNSA. The CDR3 runs to 14 residues. In DNA form, the CDR3 reads TGTGCCAGCAGCTTGGGTCGAGGGGGAAAGACCCAGTACTTC. Translating gives CASSLGRGGKTQYF.